The text below deals with one TCR beta chain. Its cognate antigen is unknown. The J segment lost 6 bases and the V segment lost 4 bases, leaving 9 bases of the junction unmatched. CDR1 is SGHDT, CDR2 YYEEEE, per germline. This CDR3 is built from 15 residues. Here immunoSEQ multiplex PCR was the method, and the copy in TCRdb shows in-frame clones only, minus some. Among approximately 220,000 clones listed, 90% to 95% were seen once. The data belong to a study of T cell responses to AZD1222 COVID-19 vaccine. Study observations and caveats: Epitopes outside B.1.351 and B.1.1.7 mutated regions reportedly drew nearly half of spike TCRs. Following two doses of AZD1222, Spike-specific TCR breadth and depth rose. No repertoire was sampled before or during the peak T cell response, only after it. Baseline seropositivity characterized only a handful of AZD1222 recipients.

The source is an adult in good health. The chain employs TRBV5-6 and TRBJ1-4; TRBD1 agrees at 7 bases. The material sequenced was peripheral blood, taken on day 0 of MenACWY control vaccination. The DNA for the CDR3 is TGTGCCAGCAGCCTCCTGACAGGGCGGCATGAAAAACTGTTTTTT. Translated: CASSLLTGRHEKLFF.